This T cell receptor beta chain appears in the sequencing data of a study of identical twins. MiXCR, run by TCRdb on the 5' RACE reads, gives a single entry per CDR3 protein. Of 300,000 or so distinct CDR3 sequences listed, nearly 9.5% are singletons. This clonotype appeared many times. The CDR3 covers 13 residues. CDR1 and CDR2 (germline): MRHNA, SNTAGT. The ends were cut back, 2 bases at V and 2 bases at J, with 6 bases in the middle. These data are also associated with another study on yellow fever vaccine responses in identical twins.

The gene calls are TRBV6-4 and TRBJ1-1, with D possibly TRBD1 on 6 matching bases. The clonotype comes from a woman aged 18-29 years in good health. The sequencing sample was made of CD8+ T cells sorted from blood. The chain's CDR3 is CASSDGTNTEAFF. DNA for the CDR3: TGTGCCAGCAGTGACGGGACAAACACTGAAGCTTTCTTT.